This T cell receptor (beta chain) comes out of a study of tumor and adjacent non-tumor tissue in lung cancer. The CDR3 consists of 17 residues. Germline V lookup: CDR1 SGHAT, CDR2 FQNNGV. Concerning this clonotype itself: Its antigen is currently unknown. The conserved phenylalanine or tryptophan is not found at the CDR3 terminus, so this likely reflects a read error.

This sample's RNA came from whole unsorted tissue. Distant lung tissue was collected more than 3 cm away from the tumor edge. The library came from three nested PCR rounds adapted from ARM-PCR protocols. TCRdb independently ran MiXCR on the multiplex PCR reads; one entry per CDR3 protein. The sample lists tens of thousands of distinct CDR3 sequences; more than 60% were seen once. General observations from the study: Tumor repertoires had a smaller top 100 clone share than normal lung.

Sample: distant non-tumor lung tissue. This receptor was identified in a woman aged 35 to 49 with non-small cell lung cancer. This chain uses TRBV11-2 with TRBJ1-6, with D possibly being TRBD1 (6 bases). CDR3 in amino acids: CASNSTLGTNRSSSLHL. The CDR3, as DNA: TGTGCCAGCAACTCAACATTAGGGACAAACCGGAGTTCATCCCTCCACCTT.